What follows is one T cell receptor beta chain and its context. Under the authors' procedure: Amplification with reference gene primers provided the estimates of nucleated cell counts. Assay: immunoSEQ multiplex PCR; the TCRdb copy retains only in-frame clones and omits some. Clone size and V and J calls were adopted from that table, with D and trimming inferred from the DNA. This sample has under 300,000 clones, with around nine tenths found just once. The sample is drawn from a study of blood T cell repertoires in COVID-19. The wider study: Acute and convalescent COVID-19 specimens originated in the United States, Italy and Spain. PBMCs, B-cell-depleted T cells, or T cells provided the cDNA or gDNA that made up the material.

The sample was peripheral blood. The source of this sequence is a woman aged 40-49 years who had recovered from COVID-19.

This chain's CDR3 is CASSLGRTYSYEQYF. The CDR3 coding sequence is TGTGCCAGCAGCTTAGGGCGGACTTACTCCTACGAGCAGTACTTC. The chain combines TRBV11-3 with TRBJ2-7; a possible D gene is TRBD2 (5 bases). V lost 1 base, J lost 0 bases, and 10 bases lay in between. In germline, CDR1 is SGHNT, CDR2 YENEEA. This CDR3 has 15 residues.